These 14 T cell receptor beta chains were sequenced from one sample in a study of T cell responses to AZD1222 COVID-19 vaccine. Sequencing used immunoSEQ multiplex PCR; TCRdb keeps in-frame clones, though not all of them. The sample consists of tens of thousands of clones, 70% to 90% of them appearing once. Sequencing used peripheral blood, obtained on day 0 of AZD1222 vaccination. Source of these receptors: an adult in good health.

This clone has just one count. The chain carries TRBV4-2 and TRBJ2-1, with TRBD2 identical over 10 bases. Germline V gene lookup returns CDR1 LGHNA and CDR2 YNFKEQ. Unmatched junction bases numbered 2, after V lost 0 bases and J lost 6 bases. The CDR3 is made up of 15 amino acids. In DNA form, the CDR3 reads TGTGCCAGCAGCCAAGAAGCGGGGGGGCCCAATGAGCAGTTCTTC. This codes for CASSQEAGGPNEQFF.

J is TRBJ1-2 and V is TRBV5-1; D gene uncertain. This CDR3 has 13 amino acids. Germline CDR1 reads SGHRS; CDR2 reads YFSETQ. The germline V and J ends were trimmed by 4 bases and 9 bases, with 16 bases remaining between them. CDR3 amino acids: CASSTGRDESYTF. CDR3 sequence (DNA): TGCGCCAGCAGCACCGGTCGGGATGAGAGCTACACCTTC.

This clone was seen a handful of times. This rearrangement joins TRBV4-1 to TRBJ2-7, with D perhaps matching TRBD1 (6 bases). Germline-derived CDR1 and CDR2 are MGHRA and YSYEKL. The V end lost 4 bases, the J end lost 5 bases, and 12 bases lay between the germline ends. The CDR3 consists of 13 residues. The CDR3 DNA reads as TGCGCCAGCAGCCTACAGGGTCCCAACGAGCAGTACTTC. This codes for CASSLQGPNEQYF.

This chain uses TRBV6-5 with TRBJ2-2, with D perhaps TRBD2 (6 bases). The CDR3 contains 16 residues. V lost 0 bases and J lost 1, with 9 bases in between. The germline V gene encodes CDR1 MNHEY and CDR2 SVGAGI. The CDR3 nucleotides read TGTGCCAGCAGTTACTCGACCGGGGGGAACACCGGGGAGCTGTTTTTT. This encodes CASSYSTGGNTGELFF.

V and J are TRBV6-5 and TRBJ2-7; no clear D. There are 11 residues in the CDR3. Germline V CDR1 and CDR2: MNHEY, SVGAGI. The V gene lost 2 bases and the J gene lost 2 bases, with 1 base spanning the gap. DNA of the CDR3: TGTGCCAGCAGTTACGCCTACGAGCAGTACTTC. This sequence encodes CASSYAYEQYF.

V and J are TRBV5-1 and TRBJ1-2; TRBD1 agrees at 8 bases. J gave up 5 bases and V 4 bases, and 4 bases lay outside the gene matches. There are 13 residues in the CDR3. CDR1 and CDR2 (germline): SGHRS, YFSETQ. CDR3 sequence (DNA): TGCGCCAGCAGCCGCGGGACAGGATATGGCTACACCTTC. It codes for CASSRGTGYGYTF. Supplemented by reference TRBV5-1 and TRBJ1-2, the full variable domain reads KAGVTQTPRYLIKTRGQQVTLSCSPISGHRSVSWYQQTPGQGLQFLFEYFSETQRNKGNFPGRFSGRQFSNSRSEMNVSTLELGDSALYLCASSRGTGYGYTFGSGTRLTVV.

The chain recombines TRBV6-4 with TRBJ1-1; 7 positions match TRBD1. Germline CDR1 reads MRHNA; CDR2 reads SNTAGT. The CDR3 totals 14 residues. The V segment lost 3 bases and the J segment 11 bases; nucleotides outside the gene matches: 12. This CDR3 reads CASSEGGTAKRAFF. CDR3 in DNA: TGTGCCAGCAGTGAGGGCGGGACAGCCAAAAGGGCTTTCTTT.

The chain uses TRBV28 and TRBJ1-2; a possible D gene is TRBD1 (5 bases). Trimming cost V 4 bases and J 8 bases, with 11 bases left between them. From germline, CDR1 is MDHEN and CDR2 SYDVKM. The CDR3 has 12 amino acids. This CDR3 is CASSSGDGGYTF. The CDR3 bases are TGTGCCAGCAGTTCCGGGGACGGGGGCTACACCTTC.

The rearrangement uses TRBV11-2 and TRBJ2-3; D is uncertain. The germline V gene has CDR1 SGHAT and CDR2 FQNNGV. V lost 2 bases and J 4 bases, leaving 4 bases between the germline ends. The length of the CDR3 is 12 residues. Here the CDR3 DNA reads TGTGCCAGCAGCTTATACCCAGATACGCAGTATTTT. Translated, it gives CASSLYPDTQYF.

The rearrangement uses TRBV7-2 and TRBJ2-7, with a tentative D call TRBD2 (7 bases). V was shortened by 2 bases and J by 5 bases, with 13 bases between the two germline ends. The CDR3 sequence is 14 residues long. Germline CDR1 reads SGHTA; CDR2 reads FQGNSA. The DNA for the CDR3 is TGTGCCAGCAGCTTACAGGTGGGGGGGCACGAGCAGTACTTC. Amino acid sequence: CASSLQVGGHEQYF.

This chain links TRBV30 with TRBJ1-5; D not resolved. Germline V gene sequence: CDR1 GTSNPN, CDR2 SVGIG (reference sequence). Trimming left V 2 bases short and J 1 base short, with 9 bases between. This CDR3 contains 14 residues. DNA of the CDR3: TGTGCCTGGAGTCCAACCGCCAGCAATCAGCCCCAGCATTTT. Translating it yields CAWSPTASNQPQHF.

The genes are TRBV11-1 and TRBJ2-2, with D possibly being TRBD1 (6 bases). The V gene's germline CDR1 is SGHAT and CDR2 FQDESV (reference sequence). The CDR3 runs 14 residues. Trimming removed 5 bases at V and 4 bases at J, with 11 bases between. The chain's CDR3 is CASSRDRSTGELFF. Here the CDR3 DNA reads TGTGCCAGCAGCCGCGACAGGAGCACCGGGGAGCTGTTTTTT. Using reference TRBV11-1 and TRBJ2-2 for the parts outside the CDR3, the full variable domain is EAEVAQSPRYKITEKSQAVAFWCDPISGHATLYWYRQILGQGPELLVQFQDESVVDDSQLPKDRFSAERLKGVDSTLKIQPAELGDSAMYLCASSRDRSTGELFFGEGSRLTVL.

This clone was detected only once. This chain joins TRBV6-5 and TRBJ2-1; 10 bases align to TRBD2. Germline loops: CDR1 MNHEY, CDR2 SVGAGI. The CDR3 runs to 13 residues. The trim removed 6 bases at V and 7 bases at J, leaving 3 bases unmatched. CDR3 loop: CASSSGGANEQFF. CDR3 coding DNA: TGTGCCAGCAGCAGCGGGGGGGCTAATGAGCAGTTCTTC.

This clone was detected only a few times. The chain recombines TRBV6-5 with TRBJ1-2; no reliable D call. Trimming took off 5 bases at V and 3 bases at J, with 13 bases between the two ends. This CDR3 has 14 amino acids. Germline loops: CDR1 MNHEY, CDR2 SVGAGI. CDR3 sequence: CASSPRTAHYGYTF. The CDR3 DNA reads TGTGCCAGCAGTCCCCGGACGGCACACTATGGCTACACCTTC.